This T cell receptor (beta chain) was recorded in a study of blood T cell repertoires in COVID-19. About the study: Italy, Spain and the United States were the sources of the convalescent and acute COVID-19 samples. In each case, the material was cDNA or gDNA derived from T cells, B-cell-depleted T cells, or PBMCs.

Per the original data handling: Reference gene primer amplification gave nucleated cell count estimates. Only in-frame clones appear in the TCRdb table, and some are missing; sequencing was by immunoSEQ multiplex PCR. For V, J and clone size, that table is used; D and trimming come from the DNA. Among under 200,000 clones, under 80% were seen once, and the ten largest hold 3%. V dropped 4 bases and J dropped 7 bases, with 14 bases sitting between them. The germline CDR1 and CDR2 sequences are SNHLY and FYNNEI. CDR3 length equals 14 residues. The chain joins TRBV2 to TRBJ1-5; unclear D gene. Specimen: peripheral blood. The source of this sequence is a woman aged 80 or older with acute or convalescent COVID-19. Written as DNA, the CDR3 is TGTGCCAGCAGTGGTTCCCTTGTGAGCCAGCCCCAGCATTTT. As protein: CASSGSLVSQPQHF.